This T cell receptor (beta chain) was sequenced in a study of T cell responses to AZD1222 COVID-19 vaccine. Concerning this clone itself: What it binds is not known.

Points from the study as a whole: Spike-specific TCR breadth and depth rose after two AZD1222 doses. The donor group comprised mostly white British people and more females; the analysis possibly underestimated clonal diversity.

The V and J ends lost 5 bases and 6 bases, in that order; junction bases with no gene match: 6. This CDR3 contains 15 residues. Germline lookup yields CDR1 MDHEN and CDR2 SYDVKM. Data came from immunoSEQ multiplex PCR; TCRdb stores just in-frame clones and leaves some out. The sample consists of 100,000 to 150,000 clones, 90% to 95% of them appearing once. The J gene is TRBJ2-4, the V gene TRBV28; 11 bases agree with TRBD2. This sequence was found in an adult in good health. The input for sequencing was peripheral blood, taken on day 0 of AZD1222 vaccination. The CDR3 DNA reads as TGTGCCAGCAGTATCTTAGCGGGAGGGGGAAACATTCAGTACTTC. Residues: CASSILAGGGNIQYF. The full variable domain, with the rest looked up from reference TRBV28 and TRBJ2-4, is DVKVTQSSRYLVKRTGEKVFLECVQDMDHENMFWYRQDPGLGLRLIYFSYDVKMKEKGDIPEGYSVSREKKERFSLILESASTNQTSMYLCASSILAGGGNIQYFGAGTRLSVL.